These T cell receptor beta chains were read from a single sample in a study of control samples from healthy donors and cancer patients. Only in-frame clones appear in the TCRdb table, and some are missing; sequencing was by immunoSEQ multiplex PCR. The sample comprises roughly 400,000 clones, more than 80% of which are singletons, and roughly 6.4% rests with the top ten. What was sequenced was PBMCs. The source is a man aged 40-49 years with head and neck cancer. The CDR3 runs from the conserved cysteine through the conserved F or W. D genes are given only for firm matches. Size values are once, few and many counts, or a class for expanded clones, and some rows have none.

len	d_gene	abundance	j_gene	v_gene	CDR3nt	CDR3aa
13	-	-	TRBJ2-3	TRBV4-1	TGCGCCAGCAGCCAAGCCGCTGGATTCGGGCCGTATTTT	CASSQAAGFGPYF
14	-	-	TRBJ2-7	TRBV4-3	TGCGCCAGCAGCCAAACTGTAGTGGGCTACGAGCAGTACTTC	CASSQTVVGYEQYF
17	TRBD1	once	TRBJ1-5	TRBV19	TGTGCCAGTAGTATCGGGGGACAGGGGGGAGTCAATCAGCCCCAGCATTTT	CASSIGGQGGVNQPQHF
13	-	-	TRBJ1-5	TRBV5-5	TGTGCCAGCAGCTTGGCCGGGGGAGAGCCCCAGCATTTT	CASSLAGGEPQHF
14	TRBD1	once	TRBJ2-7	TRBV9	TGTGCCAGCAGCGCCGGCCCGACAGGGGACGAGCAGTACTTC	CASSAGPTGDEQYF
15	-	-	TRBJ1-6	TRBV7-9	TGTGCCAGCAGCTTTAGCGTCGGGCCGAGTTCACCCCTCCACTTT	CASSFSVGPSSPLHF
15	-	-	TRBJ2-2	TRBV10-3	TGTGCCATCAGTGAGTCGAAAGGGGACACCGGGGAGCTGTTTTTT	CAISESKGDTGELFF
14	TRBD1	-	TRBJ2-7	TRBV11-2	TGTGCCAGCAGCCCCCCGGGACAGGGCGCCCAGCAGTACTTC	CASSPPGQGAQQYF
15	-	-	TRBJ1-5	TRBV9	TGTGCCAGCAGCGTAGAGGGGATTAGCAATCAGCCCCAGCATTTT	CASSVEGISNQPQHF
18	TRBD2	-	TRBJ2-3	TRBV7-2	TGTGCCAGCAGCAAAGGCCCCAGTGGGAGCGGGACGACAGATACGCAGTATTTT	CASSKGPSGSGTTDTQYF
16	-	-	TRBJ2-1	TRBV28	TGTGCCAGCAGTTCGGTTCTCGCGGGGAGAAACAATGAGCAGTTCTTC	CASSSVLAGRNNEQFF
13	-	-	TRBJ2-3	TRBV7-2	TGTGCCAGCCGTTGGGGGGGCACAGATACGCAGTATTTT	CASRWGGTDTQYF
14	TRBD1	-	TRBJ1-5	TRBV29-1	TGCAGCGTTTCCGAACGACAGGGAGATCAGCCCCAGCATTTT	CSVSERQGDQPQHF
21	TRBD2	-	TRBJ2-1	TRBV7-3	TGTGCCAGCAGCTGGGCCCCGGGACTAGCGGGGGGCGGGAGGTCAGGAAATGAGCAGTTCTTC	CASSWAPGLAGGGRSGNEQFF
13	-	-	TRBJ2-5	TRBV5-1	TGCGCCAGCAGCCTGGGACCGGATGGGACCCAGTACTTC	CASSLGPDGTQYF
14	-	-	TRBJ2-6	TRBV29-1	TGCAGCGTTGATCAGGAACCCGGGGCCAACGTCCTGACTTTC	CSVDQEPGANVLTF
17	TRBD1	-	TRBJ2-1	TRBV5-1	TGCGCCAGCAGCCTGGAGGACAGGGTACGCTCCTACAATGAGCAGTTCTTC	CASSLEDRVRSYNEQFF
14	-	-	TRBJ2-5	TRBV5-1	TGCGCCAGCAGCTTGAGTCTAACACAAGAGACCCAGTACTTC	CASSLSLTQETQYF
16	-	-	TRBJ1-2	TRBV5-8	TGTGCCAGCAGCAACTACAGAATTCTACAATTTTACGGCTACACCTTC	CASSNYRILQFYGYTF
14	-	-	TRBJ2-1	TRBV24-1	TGTGCCACCAGTGATCGGACAGTCTACAATGAGCAGTTCTTC	CATSDRTVYNEQFF
17	-	-	TRBJ1-3	TRBV29-1	TGCAGCGTTGAAGAGGGAACAGGAAAGGGCTCTGGAAACACCATATATTTT	CSVEEGTGKGSGNTIYF
13	-	-	TRBJ1-1	TRBV29-1	TGCAGCGTTGTAACAGGGTCATGGGAGGAAGCTTTCTTT	CSVVTGSWEEAFF
14	-	-	TRBJ1-5	TRBV5-1	TGCGCCAGCAGCTTGTCAGGTAGCAATCAGCCCCAGCATTTT	CASSLSGSNQPQHF
15	-	-	TRBJ2-7	TRBV4-3	TGCGCCAGCAGCCAAGGTCTGGGAAGCTCCTACGAGCAGTACTTC	CASSQGLGSSYEQYF
14	-	-	TRBJ1-4	TRBV5-1	TGCGCCAGCAGCTTGGCCGGGGTTAATGAAAAACTGTTTTTT	CASSLAGVNEKLFF
15	TRBD1	-	TRBJ1-2	TRBV25-1	TGTGCCAGCAGTATACCGGGACAGGGGGCTGGTGGCTACACCTTC	CASSIPGQGAGGYTF
16	-	-	TRBJ1-4	TRBV28	TGTGCCAGCAGTTCCATTGGAGGATCGCACGGGGAAAAACTGTTTTTT	CASSSIGGSHGEKLFF
16	TRBD2	-	TRBJ2-1	TRBV11-2	TGTGCCAGCAGCTTCAAGACTAGCGGGGGGTTAAATGAGCAGTTCTTC	CASSFKTSGGLNEQFF
14	-	-	TRBJ2-2	TRBV5-1	TGCGCCAGCAGTGACAGTAGAAGTAACGGGGAGCTGTTTTTT	CASSDSRSNGELFF
15	TRBD1	-	TRBJ2-3	TRBV11-2	TGTGCCAGCAGCTTGTTCAGACAGGGGGTTGATACGCAGTATTTT	CASSLFRQGVDTQYF
13	-	-	TRBJ1-2	TRBV3-1/TRBV3-2	TGTGCCAGCAGCCTTCGGGGGGCCGGTGGCTACACCTTC	CASSLRGAGGYTF
15	TRBD1	-	TRBJ1-4	TRBV3-1/TRBV3-2	TGTGCCAGCAGCCCGAACAGGGGATTGGGTGAAAAACTGTTTTTT	CASSPNRGLGEKLFF
15	TRBD2	-	TRBJ2-3	TRBV9	TGTGCCAGCAGCCCCCGACTAGCGGGCACAGATACGCAGTATTTT	CASSPRLAGTDTQYF
13	TRBD1	-	TRBJ1-3	TRBV12-3/TRBV12-4	TGTGCCAGCAGGACAGGGTCTGGAAACACCATATATTTT	CASRTGSGNTIYF
13	-	-	TRBJ1-1	TRBV28	TGTGCCAGCAGTGAGATCATGAACACTGAAGCTTTCTTT	CASSEIMNTEAFF
15	TRBD2	-	TRBJ2-1	TRBV5-6	TGTGCCAGCAGCTCCGGGGGGGCCGGCGGTAATGAGCAGTTCTTC	CASSSGGAGGNEQFF
11	-	-	TRBJ2-1	TRBV24-1	TGTGCCACCAGTGGAAGCGGTGAGCAGTTCTTC	CATSGSGEQFF
15	-	-	TRBJ1-5	TRBV7-6	TGTGCCAGCAGCTTAGACTGGGGGCGAGAGCAGCCCCAGCATTTT	CASSLDWGREQPQHF